This TCR beta chain is from a study of identical twins. Study-level findings and limits: In beta out-of-frame sequences, the excess sharing between twins was weaker. Twin pairs' shared out-of-frame alpha sequences were enriched in low generation probability.

TCRdb called the 5' RACE reads again in MiXCR, with one record for every CDR3 protein. The sample lists about 190,000 distinct CDR3 sequences, 15% to 20% seen once, with 40% in the top ten. Points on this clonotype: The antigen is unknown.

CDR3 length: 14 residues. From germline, CDR1 is MNHEY and CDR2 SMNVEV (reference sequence). Trimming took 7 bases from V and 8 from J, leaving 18 bases between them. This sample also appeared in a second study, on T cells expressing NK-cell markers. From that report: In more than 5 donors, dominant CD3+CD56+NKG2C+ clones formed about 1.0-7.5% of CD8+ cells. A handful of donors showed these clonotypes also leading the CD3+CD56-NKG2C+ fraction.

The sequenced sample was CD8+ T cells sorted from blood. V usage is TRBV27 and J usage is TRBJ2-1; a possible D gene is TRBD2 (6 bases). The TCR originated in a young woman in good health. The CDR3: CASTPRLVGHEQFF. In nucleotides, the CDR3 is TGTGCCAGCACCCCTAGACTAGTAGGCCATGAGCAGTTCTTC.